Below, one TCR beta chain is given with its context. V lost 0 bases and J lost 0; bases outside the gene matches: 0. Germline CDR1 MDHEN, CDR2 SYDVKM. The CDR3 loop spans 16 amino acids. These data belong to a study of shared clonotypes between healthy human individuals. Naive CD8 cells were CD45RO-negative, positively selected for CCR7, excluding terminally differentiated effector memory CD45RA+ cells. Repertoires were generated with immunoSEQ multiplex PCR, while TCRdb's copy carries only in-frame clones and drops some. The sample yields about 590,000 clones, less than 97% seen once. The sequence came from a woman aged 30 to 39 in good health. The rearrangement joins TRBV28 to TRBJ2-3; 10 bases agree with TRBD1. The source material was naive CD8+ T cells sorted from blood. Here the CDR3 DNA reads TGTGCCAGCAGTTTATGGGGACAGGGGAGCACAGATACGCAGTATTTT. Amino acids: CASSLWGQGSTDTQYF.